Below, 8 T cell receptor beta chains from the same sample are listed, as sequenced in a study of blood T cell repertoires in COVID-19 (dated by TCRdb to 2020 to 2021). The library was generated by the immunoSEQ multiplex PCR assay. Held by TCRdb, this immuneACCESS table contains in-frame sequences only and omits some clones. Under half of the omission traces to an unresolved V gene where checked; the cause of the rest is unknown. In this sample the table shows fewer than 150,000 clones, more than 80% of which occur a single time. Approximately 4% of the sample rests with the top ten. The source material was peripheral blood. The receptors were gathered from a human donor in a cohort sampled during active COVID-19.

The V and J genes are TRBV6-1 and TRBJ2-7, with 8 nucleotides matching TRBD1. The J segment lost 3 bases and the V segment lost 0 bases, leaving 13 bases of the junction unmatched. The length of the CDR3 is 18 residues. Germline V gene sequence: CDR1 MNHNS, CDR2 SASEGT. CDR3 nucleotides: TGTGCCAGCAGTGAAGCGGGAAGGACAGGGTCTTCACTCTACGAGCAGTACGTC. It specifies CASSEAGRTGSSLYEQYV.

This rearrangement joins TRBV27 to TRBJ2-7, with 7 positions matching TRBD1. Germline V lookup: CDR1 MNHEY, CDR2 SMNVEV (reference sequence). The CDR3 covers 15 residues. The junction had 15 bases not matched to a gene; V was cut back by 7 bases and J by 6 bases. The CDR3 sequence is CASTLSWSSGGEQYF. The CDR3 nucleotides read TGTGCCAGCACACTTTCTTGGTCTTCAGGGGGCGAGCAGTACTTC.

The CDR3 DNA follows: TGTGCCAGCAGCTGGTTCGGGGATATACTCGGGGGGGAAAAACTGTTTTTT. This translates into CASSWFGDILGGEKLFF. The chain combines TRBV7-2 with TRBJ1-4, with a tentative D call TRBD1 (5 bases). The CDR3 length is 17 residues. The germline V gene has CDR1 SGHTA and CDR2 FQGNSA. Trimming took 4 bases from V and 8 from J, leaving 23 bases between them.

The J gene is TRBJ2-7, the V gene TRBV5-1, with 11 positions matching TRBD2. This CDR3 has 15 residues. Looked up from germline, CDR1 is SGHRS and CDR2 is YFSETQ. Unmatched junction bases numbered 4, after V lost 3 bases and J lost 2 bases. The CDR3 nucleotides read TGCGCCAGCAGCTCTGATAGCGGGAGGGCCTACGAGCAGTACGTC. This translates into CASSSDSGRAYEQYV.

The V gene is TRBV14, the J gene TRBJ2-3; possibly TRBD2 for D (5 bases). V shed 5 bases and J shed 2 bases, with 11 bases lying between them. In germline, CDR1 is SGHDN, CDR2 FVKESK. CDR3 length equals 14 residues. The CDR3 here is CASSYRGPTDTQYF. Written as DNA, the CDR3 is TGTGCCAGCAGCTACCGGGGTCCCACAGATACGCAGTATTTT.

The genes are TRBV2 and TRBJ2-3; 10 nucleotides match TRBD2. The CDR3 contains 12 residues. J gave up 6 bases and V 9 bases, and 3 bases lay outside the gene matches. The germline CDR1 and CDR2 sequences are SNHLY and FYNNEI. The CDR3 DNA reads TGTGCCAGAGAAGCGGGGGGGGATACGCAGTATTTT. This translates into CAREAGGDTQYF.

The V and J genes are TRBV7-9 and TRBJ2-1; 10 bases line up with TRBD2. The length of the CDR3 is 15 residues. The germline CDR1 and CDR2 sequences are SEHNR and FQNEAQ (reference sequence). After removal of 3 bases from V and 7 bases from J, the junction contained 6 bases not matched to a gene. The CDR3 here is CASSLLAGVENEQFF. The CDR3 DNA sequence: TGTGCCAGCAGCTTGCTAGCGGGAGTAGAAAATGAGCAGTTCTTC. The variable domain in full, completed from reference TRBV7-9 and TRBJ2-1, reads DTGVSQNPRHKITKRGQNVTFRCDPISEHNRLYWYRQTLGQGPEFLTYFQNEAQLEKSRLLSDRFSAERPKGSFSTLEIQRTEQGDSAMYLCASSLLAGVENEQFFGPGTRLTVL.

This clone was observed a handful of times. The rearrangement joins TRBV15 to TRBJ1-4; 10 bases are a match to TRBD1. The CDR3 length is 15 residues. Trimming took 5 bases from V and 8 from J; bases not matched to a gene: 8. Germline V gives CDR1 LNHNV, CDR2 YYDKDF (reference sequence). The CDR3 loop reads CATSFRPGQGEKLFF. The CDR3 coding sequence is TGTGCCACCAGCTTCCGACCGGGACAGGGGGAAAAACTGTTTTTT. Based on the CDR3 plus reference TRBV15 and TRBJ1-4, the full variable domain is DAMVIQNPRYQVTQFGKPVTLSCSQTLNHNVMYWYQQKSSQAPKLLFHYYDKDFNNEADTPDNFQSRRPNTSFCFLDIRSPGLGDTAMYLCATSFRPGQGEKLFFGSGTQLSVL.